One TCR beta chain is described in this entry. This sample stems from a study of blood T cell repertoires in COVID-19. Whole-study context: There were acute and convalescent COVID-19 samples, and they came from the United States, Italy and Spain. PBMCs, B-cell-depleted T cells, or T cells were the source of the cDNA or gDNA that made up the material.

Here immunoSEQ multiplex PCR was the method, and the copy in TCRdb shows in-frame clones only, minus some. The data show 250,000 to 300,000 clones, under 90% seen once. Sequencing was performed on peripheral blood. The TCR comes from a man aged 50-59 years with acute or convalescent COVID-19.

The CDR3 is CASSLDSLYGYTF. In DNA form, the CDR3 reads TGTGCCAGCAGCCTCGACAGCCTCTATGGCTACACCTTC. This sequence joins TRBV6-5 and TRBJ1-2, with D tentatively TRBD1 (5 bases). Germline lookup yields CDR1 MNHEY and CDR2 SVGAGI. This CDR3 is 13 amino acids long. V lost 6 bases to trimming and J lost 4 bases, with 12 bases between them.